This record concerns one T cell receptor beta chain sequence. The antigen is undetermined. The CDR3 length is 20 residues. The V gene end was trimmed by 5 bases and the J gene end by 0 bases; junction bases not matched to a gene: 18. The data were taken from a study of T cell repertoires in cytomegalovirus infection. As for the study in general: It can be stated that public TCR beta signatures indicated CMV infection as well as a matching HLA type. General observations from the study: The cumulative frequency of public TCR beta families distinguished individuals who carried CMV together with the relevant HLA.

A single record per CDR3 protein comes from TCRdb applying MiXCR to the reads. The sample includes approximately 490,000 distinct CDR3 sequences, about 11% seen only once; the top ten take roughly 10%. This rearrangement joins TRBV23-1 to TRBJ2-1; 8 bases match TRBD2. TRBV23-1 is designated an ORF whose function remains uncertain. The sequenced material came from PBMCs. The clonotype originates from a human donor in good health (CMV status not recorded). Some clones in this sample may be carry-over from other donors' samples. Written as DNA, the CDR3 is TGCGCCAGCAGTTCCCCCGACGGAAGCGGGGGTCGGAGCTCCTACAATGAGCAGTTCTTC. The encoded protein is CASSSPDGSGGRSSYNEQFF.